These 9 T cell receptor beta chains were all obtained from the same sample, sequenced in a study of T cell repertoires in cytomegalovirus infection. TCRdb itself ran the reads through MiXCR, one entry per CDR3 protein. The sample has about 240,000 distinct CDR3 sequences; 6% to 8% are singletons. Sequencing was carried out using PBMCs. The receptors stem from a human donor in good health (CMV status not recorded). Some clones in this sample may be carry-over from other donors' samples.

V is TRBV30 and J is TRBJ1-1; no firm D call. V was pared by 4 bases and J by 6 bases, with 9 bases between. The CDR3 extends over 11 amino acids. Germline CDR1 is GTSNPN and CDR2 is SVGIG (reference sequence). CDR3 in DNA: TGTGCCTGGAACAGTCTGTCTGAAGCTTTCTTT. Translating gives CAWNSLSEAFF.

This clonotype came up a few times. This sequence joins TRBV28 and TRBJ2-2, with D possibly TRBD2 on 7 matching bases. Between the trimmed V and J ends, which lost 3 bases and 5 bases, there was a span of 13 bases. This CDR3 region has 15 residues. Germline values: CDR1 MDHEN, CDR2 SYDVKM. The CDR3 loop reads CASSLTRGGTGELFF. The CDR3 region has the DNA TGTGCCAGCAGTTTGACAAGGGGGGGAACCGGGGAGCTGTTTTTT.

This clonotype was recorded at least ten times. The chain combines TRBV10-2 with TRBJ2-3; D possibly corresponds to TRBD2 (6 bases). The CDR3 totals 15 residues. The germline V gene has CDR1 WSHSY and CDR2 SAAADI. V lost 6 bases and J lost 2, with 15 bases in between. In nucleotides, the CDR3 is TGCGCCAGCAGGGAGGGACCCGGGTACACAGATACGCAGTATTTT. It codes for CASREGPGYTDTQYF.

This clonotype was observed at least ten times. This chain uses TRBV18 with TRBJ1-1; D not resolved. The V gene lost 6 bases and the J gene lost 0 bases, with 14 bases spanning the gap. The CDR3 is made up of 15 amino acids. Germline V CDR1 and CDR2: KGHSH, LQKENI. CDR3 residues: CASSNLEIMNTEAFF. CDR3 nucleotide sequence: TGTGCCAGCTCTAATTTAGAAATTATGAACACTGAAGCTTTCTTT.

This clonotype was seen at least ten times. As DNA, the CDR3 is TGCGCCAGCAGCTCGGATGGACAGAACACCGGGGAGCTGTTTTTT. It codes for CASSSDGQNTGELFF. V usage is TRBV5-1 and J usage is TRBJ2-2; D may be TRBD1 (5 bases). Germline assignment: CDR1 SGHRS and CDR2 YFSETQ. The ends were cut back, 3 bases at V and 1 base at J, with 10 bases in the middle. The CDR3 covers 15 residues.

This clonotype was picked up many times. The CDR3 is CASSSRGGVYEQYF. The CDR3 coding sequence is TGCGCCAGCAGCTCCCGGGGGGGGGTTTACGAGCAGTACTTC. V is TRBV5-1 and J is TRBJ2-7; 8 nucleotides line up with TRBD2. V shed 3 bases and J 4 bases; nucleotides not matched to a gene: 6. The CDR3 is 14 amino acids. Germline V gives CDR1 SGHRS, CDR2 YFSETQ.

This clonotype showed up many times. J is TRBJ1-5 and V is TRBV7-2, with D tentatively TRBD1 (6 bases). The germline V gene encodes CDR1 SGHTA and CDR2 FQGNSA. Trimming pared 1 base from V and 3 bases from J, leaving 16 bases between. The CDR3 is 17 residues long. CDR3 nucleotide sequence: TGTGCCAGCAGCTTAGTCCCAGGGGCTGGGAACAATCAGCCCCAGCATTTT. Translated, it gives CASSLVPGAGNNQPQHF. Looking up the rest from reference TRBV7-2 and TRBJ1-5 gives the full variable domain: GAGVSQSPSNKVTEKGKDVELRCDPISGHTALYWYRQSLGQGLEFLIYFQGNSAPDKSGLPSDRFSAERTGGSVSTLTIQRTQQEDSAVYLCASSLVPGAGNNQPQHFGDGTRLSIL.

In its sample, this clonotype was seen many times. The J gene is TRBJ1-4, the V gene TRBV7-8; a possible D gene is TRBD1 (5 bases). Germline V gene sequence: CDR1 SGHVS, CDR2 FQNEAQ. Between the trimmed V and J ends, which lost 5 bases and 2 bases, there was a span of 15 bases. The CDR3 is 16 amino acids. CDR3: CASSGTLGTTNEKLFF. Here the CDR3 DNA reads TGTGCCAGCAGCGGGACTCTTGGTACGACTAATGAAAAACTGTTTTTT. Full variable domain (outside the CDR3, taken from reference TRBV7-8 and TRBJ1-4): GAGVSQSPRYKVAKRGQDVALRCDPISGHVSLFWYQQALGQGPEFLTYFQNEAQLDKSGLPSDRFFAERPEGSVSTLKIQRTQQEDSAVYLCASSGTLGTTNEKLFFGSGTQLSVL.

This clonotype was detected many times. In DNA form, the CDR3 reads TGTGCCAGCAGTCAATTCGGGAACACTGAAGCTTTCTTT. Translating it yields CASSQFGNTEAFF. The chain couples TRBV12-3 or TRBV12-4 to TRBJ1-1; D is undetermined. This CDR3 comprises 13 residues. The V gene lost 5 bases and the J gene lost 1 base, with 8 bases spanning the gap.